This T cell receptor beta chain was found in a study of cytomegalovirus exposure and HLA in healthy donors. Study-wide points: A later analysis found most CMV-associated TCR beta chains apparently HLA-restricted. Relative to the approximately 700-donor mean, N-insertions were reportedly fewer in an Asian-associated ancestry cluster in a later analysis.

The CDR3 contains 12 residues. Germline-derived CDR1 and CDR2 are MNHEY and SVGAGI. V was pared by 7 bases and J by 0 bases, with 6 bases between. Notes on this clone: No antigen is known for it.

A multiplex PCR was run with 60 Vbeta primers and 13 Jbeta primers. Some clones are missing from TCRdb's copy, which holds only in-frame ones; the method was immunoSEQ multiplex PCR. The data contain fewer than 250,000 clones, around 84% of them seen just once; the ten biggest clones take up under 2%. The chain employs TRBV6-5 and TRBJ1-1; TRBD1 might be the D (6 bases). The source is a woman younger than 35 in good health and CMV-seronegative. Sequencing used PBMCs. The CDR3 nucleotides are TGTGCCAGCACAGGGGTGAACACTGAAGCTTTCTTT. Protein product: CASTGVNTEAFF.